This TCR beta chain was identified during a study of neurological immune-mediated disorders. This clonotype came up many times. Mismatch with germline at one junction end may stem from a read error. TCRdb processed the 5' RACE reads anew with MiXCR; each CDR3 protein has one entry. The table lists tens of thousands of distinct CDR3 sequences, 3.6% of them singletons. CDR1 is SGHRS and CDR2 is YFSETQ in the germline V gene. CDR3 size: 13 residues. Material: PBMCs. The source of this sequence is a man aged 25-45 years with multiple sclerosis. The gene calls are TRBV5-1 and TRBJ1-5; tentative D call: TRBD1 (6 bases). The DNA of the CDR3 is TGCGCCAGCAGCTTGGAGGGGGTTAAGCCCCAGAATTTT. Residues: CASSLEGVKPQNF. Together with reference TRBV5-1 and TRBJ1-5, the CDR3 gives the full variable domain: KAGVTQTPRYLIKTRGQQVTLSCSPISGHRSVSWYQQTPGQGLQFLFEYFSETQRNKGNFPGRFSGRQFSNSRSEMNVSTLELGDSALYLCASSLEGVKPQNFGDGTRLSIL.